This T cell receptor beta chain was recovered during a study of cytomegalovirus exposure and HLA in healthy donors (dated by TCRdb to about 2017). Turning to the overall study: An earlier analysis of fewer than 750 of the donors reported around 280 Gb of sequence data and around 110 million unique TCR beta sequences obtained from about 180 million T cells. An early release that covered fewer than 750 HLA-typed donors contained about 300 gigabases of sequencing data and 70 million to 100 million unique TCR sequences. Among the roughly 400 genotyped donors, approximately 82% belonged to the genetic ancestry cluster associated with self-reported Caucasian donors. The study was designed to test whether signatures of past pathogen exposure could be identified by cataloging public T cell receptors. The study profiled the T cell repertoires of under 700 subjects by immunosequencing and related them to cytomegalovirus serostatus. Besides the first cohort of more than 650 subjects, a separate validation cohort made up of about 120 different subjects was used. High-throughput TCR immunosequencing, statistical association of individual TCRs with disease status, and machine learning were combined to predict cytomegalovirus infection status. To study patterns of TCR occurrence, a later analysis re-analyzed previously published TCR beta repertoires from hundreds of donors and added high-resolution HLA genotyping. In the later analysis, no new phenotypic data were used to find candidate immune exposures; instead, reliance was placed on TCR beta sequences and their occurrence across donors. An earlier analysis of 587 of the donors applied high-throughput TCR beta sequencing to assess whether each TCR beta V gene segment acted as functional or pseudogenic. Alongside the repertoire data, information on donor age, sex, ethnicity and CMV serostatus was compiled. Genome-wide SNP genotypes for about 65% of the roughly 670 donors were used in a later genetic analysis, which treated that subset as a discovery cohort. Every discovery cohort repertoire had been produced on one sequencing platform. HLA typing included class I and class II loci at four-digit resolution. Typing coverage varied by locus: about 629-630 donors for A, B, C, DRB1 and DQB1; roughly 510 for DQA1; over 600 for DPA1; some 470 for DPB1. A few DR-DQ haplotypes were handled as single units for association and clustering because linkage in the cohort was strong. Among some 410 genotyped donors of the cohort, an average of approximately 240,000 unique TCR beta nucleotide sequences was sequenced per donor, of which roughly 18% were non-productive.

From the cysteine up to the phenylalanine, the CDR3 has a length of 16 residues. The retained sequence is limited to the CDR3, 48 bases, with the frame set at the first base. V lost 0 bases and J lost 2 bases, and the count of bases not matched to a germline gene is 6. CDR1 SGHAT and CDR2 FQNNGV were looked up in the germline V gene. On the study overall, not on this receptor specifically: Linkage disequilibrium might explain the correlated functional status among segregating V segments, but an unknown experimental factor could not be excluded. In an earlier analysis of under 600 of the donors, most TCR beta V segments were observed in productive rearrangements about 87% or about 30% of the time, broadly matching IMGT annotations. In a later analysis, TCR association rates were found to vary across HLA loci, with the most associated TCRs seen for DRB1 alleles and the fewest for HLA-C alleles. Compared with equally common non-associated chains, HLA-associated TCR beta chains in a later analysis were more clonally expanded and had lower generation probabilities. Because HLA typing was unavailable for some donors at each locus, only the typed subset was used in association tests. Some IMGT-functional V segments, including TRBV6-2 and TRBV6-3, could not be told apart with the 87-base-pair reads, so those segments were excluded. In a later analysis, around 17,000 TCR beta sequences were associated with specific HLA alleles at a false discovery rate of 0.05. Three of the identified cytomegalovirus-associated TCR beta chains were confirmed in vitro to be specific for cytomegalovirus antigens. In this cohort, only TCR beta chains were sequenced, and detectable features were limited by the absence of alpha or paired-chain data. Immune exposure information for the cohort was limited to CMV serostatus. A later analysis reported that several top co-occurrence clusters appeared linked to parvovirus B19, influenza, CMV and Epstein-Barr virus. V-gene and J-gene trimming of TCR beta chains was associated with a missense DCLRE1C variant in a later genetic analysis, and the association was replicated in an independent cohort. In a later analysis, most CMV-associated TCR beta chains were found to appear HLA-restricted, with HLA associations seemingly driven largely by CMV exposure. Because counts were too low, 15 to 20 rarely observed V segments, including chromosome 9 orphons, were left out of the earlier analysis of 587 of the donors. The classifier was reported to diagnose cytomegalovirus status with high specificity and sensitivity in both the original and validation cohorts. Across donors, most TCR sequences were observed very rarely, whereas some public TCRs were present in many individuals. The study listed 150 to 200 TCR beta chains as associated with cytomegalovirus. The authors suggested that the approach could potentially be extended to other disease states and immunological phenotypes. A cluster of highly shared sequence variants was judged likely to represent a technical artifact of the sequencing pipeline. Compared with the approximately 710-donor mean, donors in an Asian-associated ancestry cluster had fewer N-insertions in productive TCRs, according to a later genetic analysis. A further reported finding was that TCR beta sequences accurately predicted the HLA-A and HLA-B alleles for most subjects in the first cohort. Strong co-occurrence of HLA alleles, especially DR and DQ, made assigning TCR associations to individual alleles difficult. Roughly uniform sequencing depth across donors was assumed in presence/absence analyses, although this assumption may not hold.

The cohort was made up of 500 to 850 healthy bone marrow donors. At the time of sampling, every cohort member was nominally healthy, though immune exposures that went unrecorded were likely present. The donor was CMV seronegative and belonged to the group of around 400 seronegative cohort members. Every donor gave a peripheral blood sample, and the peripheral blood mononuclear cells from that sample were used for TCR beta sequencing. The Qiagen DNeasy Blood Extraction Kit was used to extract genomic DNA from the blood cell samples. In regard to this clone: This clone's antigen is unknown. Base-call qualities are not available, and no considerably larger clone is one nucleotide away.

Library construction relied on the immunoSEQ multiplex PCR assay. For the multiplex PCR, a mixture combining 60 forward primers for TCR Vbeta segments and 13 reverse primers for TCR Jbeta segments was used. Amplification of the CDR3 region of rearranged TCR beta genes was performed with a multiplex PCR assay on genomic DNA. Amplified TCR beta libraries were sequenced as 87-base-pair reads on the Illumina HiSeq System. In the paper's pipeline: A later analysis counted about 80 million unique TCR beta chains across the 650 to 700 repertoires, and approximately 11 million of these chains were shared by at least two donors. Raw reads were error-corrected and collapsed into unique sequences with a nearest-neighbor algorithm that merged closely related sequences to remove PCR and sequencing errors. V, D and J gene segments were assigned by aligning CDR3 sequences to IMGT reference sequences. For a sequence to be retained, a match of at least six nucleotides to both a V gene segment and a J gene segment was required. Rearrangements were classified as productive when the CDR3 lacked stop codons and remained in frame with V and J, and all other rearrangements were classified as non-productive. CDR3 was defined by IMGT convention, running from the second conserved V-encoded cysteine to the conserved J-encoded phenylalanine. In an earlier analysis of approximately 590 of the donors, sequences lacking an unambiguous match to a single V gene segment were excluded. In an earlier analysis of some 590 of the donors, a V segment was called functional when productive rearrangements were above 56.7%, and segregating when the standard deviation between donors exceeded 5%. A statistical classification framework was built for diagnosing cytomegalovirus status from the catalog of TCR beta chain sequences. In a later analysis, TCR nucleotide sequences were compared against IMGT/GENE-DB human TR gene sequences so that V and J genes could be assigned. Using the TCRdist pipeline, a later analysis assigned CDR3 sequences along with most-parsimonious VDJ recombination scenarios. A later analysis defined each TCR beta chain by its CDR3 amino acid sequence plus V-gene family, and excluded reads lacking a unique V-gene family. To address suspected cross-contamination and a sequencing artifact, a later analysis removed roughly 640 highly shared, low-generation-probability nucleotide sequences. A later analysis calculated a clonal expansion index for each public chain from normalized within-repertoire ranks of inferred template counts. In a later analysis, generation probabilities were computed with a VDJ recombination model fitted to out-of-frame rearrangements, and the resulting probabilities were checked against IGoR. In a later analysis, TCR-TCR, TCR-HLA and TCR-CMV co-occurrence was scored with hypergeometric tests, and a repertoire-size bias correction was applied to TCR pairs. False discovery rates were estimated in a later analysis by permuting HLA or CMV assignments 20 times. In a later analysis, co-occurring TCRs were grouped with DBSCAN, and TCRdist sequence similarity was added when clustering was performed within HLA-allele-positive subsets. Repertoires with fewer than 30,000 or more than 120,000 public chains, plus five repertoires with anomalous nucleotide sharing, were excluded from co-occurrence clustering. TCRdb stores this immuneACCESS table with in-frame sequences only. Part of the clones is absent; in the studies checked, under half of the shortfall reflects unresolved V genes, and no reason is known for the rest. The V and J calls and the clone size are those of that table, but D and trimming were determined from the DNA. In all, the sample holds approximately 280,000 clones, and 70% to 90% of those were seen once. The leading ten clones occupy about 2.3% of the sample.

The receptor was derived from a woman between 18 and 30 years old in good health and CMV-seronegative. The source material was PBMCs. Recombination joined TRBV11-2 with TRBJ2-7, and 8 bases in between align with TRBD1. Read as DNA, the sequence is TGTGCCAGCAGCTTAGAACCTGGACAGGGACCCTACGAGCAGTACTTC. It specifies CASSLEPGQGPYEQYF.